Listed below are T cell receptor beta chains from one sample, sequenced in a study of blood T cells in healthy people across ages. One entry per CDR3 protein results from TCRdb running MiXCR on the 5' RACE reads. The sample lists 790,000 or so distinct CDR3 sequences; roughly 46% were seen once. The material sequenced was blood. These TCRs come from an elderly man in good health. CDR3s include the opening cysteine and the closing phenylalanine or tryptophan. A D gene is named only where the DNA matches it firmly. Only some rows state a clone size, as once, few, many or a class for expanded clones.

d_gene: -; len: 13; abundance: many; v_gene: TRBV7-2; j_gene: TRBJ2-7; CDR3nt: TGTGCCAGCAGAGTAGACACCGCCTACGAGCAGTACTTC; CDR3aa: CASRVDTAYEQYF
d_gene: TRBD2; len: 15; abundance: -; v_gene: TRBV7-3; j_gene: TRBJ2-7; CDR3nt: TGTGCCAGCAGCTCAGCGGGAGGGTCCTACAATGAGCAGTACTTC; CDR3aa: CASSSAGGSYNEQYF
d_gene: TRBD1; len: 14; abundance: -; v_gene: TRBV20-1; j_gene: TRBJ2-3; CDR3nt: TGCAGTGCTAGGACAGGGGGGAGCACAGATACGCAGTATTTT; CDR3aa: CSARTGGSTDTQYF
d_gene: -; len: 18; abundance: -; v_gene: TRBV12-3/TRBV12-4; j_gene: TRBJ2-6; CDR3nt: TGTGCCAGCAGTTTTCCCCCGTCTATTAGCTCTGGGGCCAACGTCCTGACTTTC; CDR3aa: CASSFPPSISSGANVLTF
d_gene: -; len: 14; abundance: -; v_gene: TRBV20-1; j_gene: TRBJ2-5; CDR3nt: TGCAGTGCTAGACCCCCTTTTGGCTCGGGGGAGCAGTACTTC; CDR3aa: CSARPPFGSGEQYF
d_gene: -; len: 14; abundance: -; v_gene: TRBV10-3; j_gene: TRBJ2-3; CDR3nt: TGTGCCATCAGTGAACCGAAAGCTGGAGATACGCAGTATTTT; CDR3aa: CAISEPKAGDTQYF
d_gene: -; len: 15; abundance: once; v_gene: TRBV28; j_gene: TRBJ2-6; CDR3nt: TGTGCCAGCAGTCGCCCTGGGCAAGGAAACAACGTCCTGACTTTC; CDR3aa: CASSRPGQGNNVLTF
d_gene: TRBD1; len: 15; abundance: -; v_gene: TRBV20-1; j_gene: TRBJ2-4; CDR3nt: TGCAGTGCTAGTCGAGGGGGCAGTGGCAAAAACATTCAGTACTTC; CDR3aa: CSASRGGSGKNIQYF
d_gene: TRBD2; len: 17; abundance: -; v_gene: TRBV7-9; j_gene: TRBJ2-5; CDR3nt: TGTGCCAGCAGCTTAAGGGGAGCGGGGGCCCGTCGGGAGACCCAGTACTTC; CDR3aa: CASSLRGAGARRETQYF
d_gene: -; len: 15; abundance: -; v_gene: TRBV6-5; j_gene: TRBJ1-1; CDR3nt: TGTGCCAGCAGCCGGCCCCAACATGGGAACACTGAAGCTTTCTTT; CDR3aa: CASSRPQHGNTEAFF
d_gene: TRBD1; len: 14; abundance: few; v_gene: TRBV12-3/TRBV12-4; j_gene: TRBJ1-1; CDR3nt: TGTGCCAGCGCGAATCAGGGGGTTAGCACTGAAGCTTTCTTT; CDR3aa: CASANQGVSTEAFF
d_gene: TRBD1; len: 13; abundance: -; v_gene: TRBV20-1; j_gene: TRBJ2-3; CDR3nt: TGCAGTGCAGACCGACAGGGACCAGATACGCAGTATTTT; CDR3aa: CSADRQGPDTQYF
d_gene: -; len: 18; abundance: few; v_gene: TRBV7-2; j_gene: TRBJ1-2; CDR3nt: TGTGCCAGCAGCATAGTAGAACCGGGACGGCAGGGGCTCTATGGCTACACCTTC; CDR3aa: CASSIVEPGRQGLYGYTF
d_gene: TRBD1; len: 15; abundance: many; v_gene: TRBV29-1; j_gene: TRBJ2-1; CDR3nt: TGCAGCGTTGAAGCCTTTGGGACAGGGTACAATGAGCAGTTCTTC; CDR3aa: CSVEAFGTGYNEQFF
d_gene: -; len: 15; abundance: -; v_gene: TRBV15; j_gene: TRBJ2-7; CDR3nt: TGTGCCACCAGCAGAGATGGGGCGTCCTCCTACGAGCAGTACTTC; CDR3aa: CATSRDGASSYEQYF
d_gene: -; len: 17; abundance: -; v_gene: TRBV4-1; j_gene: TRBJ2-6; CDR3nt: TGCGCCAGCAGCCAAGACCGTTGGACAGCCGGGGCCAACGTCCTGACTTTC; CDR3aa: CASSQDRWTAGANVLTF
d_gene: TRBD1; len: 15; abundance: -; v_gene: TRBV28; j_gene: TRBJ2-7; CDR3nt: TGTGCCAGCAGTCCCACCAGACAGGGGTTGGTTGAGCAGTACTTC; CDR3aa: CASSPTRQGLVEQYF
d_gene: -; len: 14; abundance: -; v_gene: TRBV28; j_gene: TRBJ1-2; CDR3nt: TGTGCCAGCAGCGACTTCGGGCTGTGGTATGGCTACACCTTC; CDR3aa: CASSDFGLWYGYTF
d_gene: TRBD1; len: 16; abundance: -; v_gene: TRBV4-3; j_gene: TRBJ2-7; CDR3nt: TGCGCCAGCAGCCCTGTACCGGGACAGAGATACTACGAGCAGTACTTC; CDR3aa: CASSPVPGQRYYEQYF
d_gene: -; len: 14; abundance: -; v_gene: TRBV12-3/TRBV12-4; j_gene: TRBJ2-2; CDR3nt: TGTGCCAGCAGCCCAGGACTTGACACCGGGGAGCTGTTTTTT; CDR3aa: CASSPGLDTGELFF
d_gene: -; len: 14; abundance: once; v_gene: TRBV28; j_gene: TRBJ2-1; CDR3nt: TGTGCCAGCGGGCTACAGGGACCGAGGAATGAGCAGTTCTTC; CDR3aa: CASGLQGPRNEQFF
d_gene: -; len: 15; abundance: -; v_gene: TRBV20-1; j_gene: TRBJ1-1; CDR3nt: TGCAGTGCTAGAGACTCTAGGAGAGTGGGCACTGAAGCTTTCTTT; CDR3aa: CSARDSRRVGTEAFF
d_gene: -; len: 16; abundance: -; v_gene: TRBV29-1; j_gene: TRBJ2-5; CDR3nt: TGCAGCGTGGCCCCGACTTGGACACGTCCCAAGACGACCCAGTACTTC; CDR3aa: CSVAPTWTRPKTTQYF
d_gene: TRBD1; len: 15; abundance: few; v_gene: TRBV5-1; j_gene: TRBJ2-1; CDR3nt: TGCGCCAGCAGCTTGGAGGGGGACAGGGTCGATGAGCAGTTCTTC; CDR3aa: CASSLEGDRVDEQFF
d_gene: TRBD1; len: 15; abundance: few; v_gene: TRBV20-1; j_gene: TRBJ1-4; CDR3nt: TGCAGTGCTACCCCACCGGGACAGGGACGCGAAAAACTGTTTTTT; CDR3aa: CSATPPGQGREKLFF
d_gene: -; len: 13; abundance: -; v_gene: TRBV24-1; j_gene: TRBJ2-7; CDR3nt: TGTGCCACCAGTGACTCCGACAGCTACGAGCAGTACTTC; CDR3aa: CATSDSDSYEQYF
d_gene: -; len: 15; abundance: -; v_gene: TRBV7-9; j_gene: TRBJ2-7; CDR3nt: TGTGCCAGCAGCTTTCCCCCTTCGGGGGAAGGCGAGCAGTACTTC; CDR3aa: CASSFPPSGEGEQYF
d_gene: TRBD1; len: 14; abundance: -; v_gene: TRBV9; j_gene: TRBJ2-4; CDR3nt: TGTGCCAGCAGCGTACGACAGGGGGATGACATTCAGTACTTC; CDR3aa: CASSVRQGDDIQYF
d_gene: TRBD2; len: 14; abundance: -; v_gene: TRBV28; j_gene: TRBJ2-7; CDR3nt: TGTGCCAGCAGTTTGGGGGGGGGACTACCTGGGCAGTACTTC; CDR3aa: CASSLGGGLPGQYF
d_gene: -; len: 14; abundance: few; v_gene: TRBV14; j_gene: TRBJ1-6; CDR3nt: TGTGCCAGCAGCCAAGAGGCTTGGAGTTCACCCCTCCACTTT; CDR3aa: CASSQEAWSSPLHF
d_gene: -; len: 15; abundance: -; v_gene: TRBV20-1; j_gene: TRBJ2-3; CDR3nt: TGCAGTGCTGGGGGGTTGACTAGTGGCACAGATACGCAGTATTTT; CDR3aa: CSAGGLTSGTDTQYF
d_gene: -; len: 13; abundance: once; v_gene: TRBV20-1; j_gene: TRBJ2-1; CDR3nt: TGCAGTGCTAGCGGGGGAAGATACAATGAGCAGTTCTTC; CDR3aa: CSASGGRYNEQFF
d_gene: -; len: 11; abundance: -; v_gene: TRBV24-1; j_gene: TRBJ2-7; CDR3nt: TGTGCCACCAGTGATTTGGTCGGGCGGTACTTC; CDR3aa: CATSDLVGRYF
d_gene: -; len: 16; abundance: -; v_gene: TRBV7-3; j_gene: TRBJ2-1; CDR3nt: TGTGCCAGCAGCTTTTATTCAGGGGTGTCCTACAGTGAGCAGTTCTTC; CDR3aa: CASSFYSGVSYSEQFF
d_gene: -; len: 14; abundance: once; v_gene: TRBV12-5; j_gene: TRBJ1-5; CDR3nt: TGTGCTAGTGGTCTCGGACCGGCGGGTCAGCCCCAGCATTTT; CDR3aa: CASGLGPAGQPQHF
d_gene: -; len: 14; abundance: few; v_gene: TRBV7-9; j_gene: TRBJ1-2; CDR3nt: TGTGCCAGCAGCTTAGCGGCTTTAACAGACGGCTACACCTTC; CDR3aa: CASSLAALTDGYTF
d_gene: TRBD1; len: 17; abundance: once; v_gene: TRBV24-1; j_gene: TRBJ2-1; CDR3nt: TGTGCCACCAGTGATCGGACAGGGTCAGACCCCTACAATGAGCAGTTCTTC; CDR3aa: CATSDRTGSDPYNEQFF
d_gene: TRBD1; len: 15; abundance: many; v_gene: TRBV7-2; j_gene: TRBJ1-2; CDR3nt: TGTGCCAGCAGCTTCGCGGGACAGGCTAACTATGGCTACACCTTC; CDR3aa: CASSFAGQANYGYTF
d_gene: -; len: 14; abundance: -; v_gene: TRBV20-1; j_gene: TRBJ2-7; CDR3nt: TGCAGTGCTCAAAGGGTGGGCGGCAATGCCGAGCAGTACTTC; CDR3aa: CSAQRVGGNAEQYF
d_gene: TRBD2; len: 15; abundance: few; v_gene: TRBV30; j_gene: TRBJ2-1; CDR3nt: TGTGCCTGGAGCAAGGGACTAGCGGTCGGCAATGAGCAGTTCTTC; CDR3aa: CAWSKGLAVGNEQFF
d_gene: -; len: 13; abundance: -; v_gene: TRBV28; j_gene: TRBJ2-3; CDR3nt: TGTGCCAGCACCATCCCGGGACTTTTTACGCAGTATTTT; CDR3aa: CASTIPGLFTQYF
d_gene: -; len: 12; abundance: many; v_gene: TRBV7-9; j_gene: TRBJ1-6; CDR3nt: TGTGCCAGCAGCTCGATCAATTCACCCCTCCACTTT; CDR3aa: CASSSINSPLHF
d_gene: TRBD2; len: 17; abundance: -; v_gene: TRBV25-1; j_gene: TRBJ2-1; CDR3nt: TGTGCCAGCAGTGATTGGACTAGCGCCCGCTCCTACAATGAGCAGTTCTTC; CDR3aa: CASSDWTSARSYNEQFF